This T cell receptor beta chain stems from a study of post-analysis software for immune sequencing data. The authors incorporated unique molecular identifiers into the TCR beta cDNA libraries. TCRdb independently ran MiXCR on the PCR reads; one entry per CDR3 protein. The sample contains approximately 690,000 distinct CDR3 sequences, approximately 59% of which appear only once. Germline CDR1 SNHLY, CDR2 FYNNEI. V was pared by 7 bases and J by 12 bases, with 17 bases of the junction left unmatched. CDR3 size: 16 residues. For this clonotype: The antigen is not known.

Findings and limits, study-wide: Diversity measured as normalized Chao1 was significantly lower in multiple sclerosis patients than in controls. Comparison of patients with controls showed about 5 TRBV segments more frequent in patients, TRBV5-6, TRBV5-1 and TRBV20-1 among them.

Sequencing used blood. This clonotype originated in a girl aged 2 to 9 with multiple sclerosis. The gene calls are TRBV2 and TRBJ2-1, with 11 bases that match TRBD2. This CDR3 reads CASTLLTSGRTDGQFF. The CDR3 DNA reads TGTGCCAGCACCTTACTAACTAGCGGGAGAACGGATGGGCAGTTCTTC.